Shown below are 6 T cell receptor beta chains from a single sample sequenced in a study of CD8+CD57+ T cells in acquired aplastic anemia. According to the study, genomic DNA was the template for TCR beta VDJ and CDR3 profiling. TCRdb passed the reads through MiXCR, listing each CDR3 protein once. The sample has roughly 64,000 distinct CDR3 sequences, about 54% seen once. The sequencing sample was made of sorted CD4+, CD8+, or CD8+CD57+ T cells (not recorded which) from PBMCs. These receptors were obtained from a human donor in good health, serving as a control.

In its sample, this clonotype was seen many times. Written as DNA, the CDR3 is TGTGCCAGCGGGATGCCGACAGGGGGGGGACCCAACTATGGCTACACCTTC. This encodes CASGMPTGGGPNYGYTF. The chain recombines TRBV7-6 with TRBJ1-2; 9 nucleotides match TRBD1. The CDR3 has 17 residues. V gave up 8 bases and J gave up 2 bases; unmatched junction bases: 15. Germline V gene lookup returns CDR1 SGHVS and CDR2 FNYEAQ.

The J gene is TRBJ2-2, the V gene TRBV2; either TRBD1 or TRBD2 may supply D (5 bases each). Trimming took 7 bases from V and 0 from J, leaving 9 bases between them. Germline V CDR1 and CDR2: SNHLY, FYNNEI. This CDR3 has 14 residues. In DNA form, the CDR3 reads TGTGCCAGCATGGGGACCGCGAACACCGGGGAGCTGTTTTTT. Amino acids: CASMGTANTGELFF.

The rearrangement uses TRBV12-3 or TRBV12-4 and TRBJ2-1, with TRBD1 identical over 11 bases. Trimming took 7 bases from V and 6 from J; bases not matched to a gene: 20. The CDR3 extends over 19 amino acids. This CDR3 is CASIRTGGGSAFACNEQFF. The CDR3 DNA reads as TGTGCCAGCATCAGGACAGGGGGCGGTAGCGCCTTCGCCTGCAATGAGCAGTTCTTC.

Only a few counts were recorded for this clonotype. The J gene is TRBJ2-7, the V gene TRBV20-1; TRBD2 matches 7 bases. The germline V gene encodes CDR1 DFQATT and CDR2 SNEGSKA (reference sequence). The CDR3 loop spans 13 amino acids. The V gene end was trimmed by 3 bases and the J gene end by 0 bases; junction bases not matched to a gene: 2. The CDR3 DNA reads as TGCAGTGCTAGGATAGCGGGCTCCTACGAGCAGTACTTC. Its translation is CSARIAGSYEQYF.

Points on this clonotype: A single base separates this from a much larger clone, so it may be a read error. The V call is TRBV6-1, the J call TRBJ2-3; maybe TRBD2 (6 bases). This CDR3 comprises 14 residues. Trimming left V 4 bases short and J 5 bases short, with 13 bases between. Germline CDR1 reads MNHNS; CDR2 reads SASEGT. The CDR3 reads CASSVTGDVDTQYF. CDR3 in DNA: TGTGCCAGCAGTGTAACGGGAGACGTAGATACGCAGTATTTT.

The J gene is TRBJ2-1, the V gene TRBV25-1; D perhaps matches TRBD2 (7 bases). The CDR3 sequence is 13 residues long. CDR1 and CDR2 (germline): MGHDK, SYGVNS. Trimming took off 4 bases at V and 10 bases at J, with 14 bases between the two ends. The CDR3 sequence: CASSGGRGGEQFF. CDR3 in DNA: TGTGCCAGCAGTGGGGGTAGGGGGGGCGAGCAGTTCTTC.